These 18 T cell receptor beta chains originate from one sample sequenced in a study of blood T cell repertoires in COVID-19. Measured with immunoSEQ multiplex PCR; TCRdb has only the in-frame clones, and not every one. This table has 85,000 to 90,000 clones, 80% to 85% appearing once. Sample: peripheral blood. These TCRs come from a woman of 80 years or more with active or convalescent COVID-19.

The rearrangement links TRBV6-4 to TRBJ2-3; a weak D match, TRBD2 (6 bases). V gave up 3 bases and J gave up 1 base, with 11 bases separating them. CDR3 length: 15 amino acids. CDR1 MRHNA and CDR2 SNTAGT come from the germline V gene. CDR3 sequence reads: CASSERGLRTDTQYF. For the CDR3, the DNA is TGTGCCAGCAGTGAAAGGGGACTCCGCACAGATACGCAGTATTTT.

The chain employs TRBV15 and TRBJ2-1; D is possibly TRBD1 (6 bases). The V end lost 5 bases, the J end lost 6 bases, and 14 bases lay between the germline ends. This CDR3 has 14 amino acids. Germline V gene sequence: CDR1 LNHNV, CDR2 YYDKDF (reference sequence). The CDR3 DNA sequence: TGTGCCACCAGCCCCAGCGTAGGGGGCAATGAGCAGTTCTTC. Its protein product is CATSPSVGGNEQFF. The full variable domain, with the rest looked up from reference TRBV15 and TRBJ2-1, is DAMVIQNPRYQVTQFGKPVTLSCSQTLNHNVMYWYQQKSSQAPKLLFHYYDKDFNNEADTPDNFQSRRPNTSFCFLDIRSPGLGDTAMYLCATSPSVGGNEQFFGPGTRLTVL.

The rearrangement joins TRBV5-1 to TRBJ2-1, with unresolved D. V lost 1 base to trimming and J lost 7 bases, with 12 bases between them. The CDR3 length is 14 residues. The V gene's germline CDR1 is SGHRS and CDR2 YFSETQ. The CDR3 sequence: CASSLWLEMNEQFF. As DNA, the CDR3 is TGCGCCAGCAGCTTGTGGTTAGAGATGAATGAGCAGTTCTTC.

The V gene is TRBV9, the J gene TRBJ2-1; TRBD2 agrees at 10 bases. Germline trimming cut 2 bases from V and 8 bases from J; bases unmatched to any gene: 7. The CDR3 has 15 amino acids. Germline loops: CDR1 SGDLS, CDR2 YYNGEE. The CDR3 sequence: CASSVLIAGGHEQFF. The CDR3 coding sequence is TGTGCCAGCAGCGTTCTGATAGCGGGGGGTCATGAGCAGTTCTTC.

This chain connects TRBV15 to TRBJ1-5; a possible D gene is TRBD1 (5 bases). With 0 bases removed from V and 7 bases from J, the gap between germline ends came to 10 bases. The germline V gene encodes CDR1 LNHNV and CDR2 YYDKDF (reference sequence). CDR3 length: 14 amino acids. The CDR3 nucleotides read TGTGCCACCAGCAGAGATCGGGGGGTCCAGCCCCAGCATTTT. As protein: CATSRDRGVQPQHF.

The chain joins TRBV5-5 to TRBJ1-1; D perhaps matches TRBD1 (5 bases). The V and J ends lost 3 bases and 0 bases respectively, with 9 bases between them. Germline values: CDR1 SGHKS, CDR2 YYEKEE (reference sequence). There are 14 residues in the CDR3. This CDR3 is CASSSGLLNTEAFF. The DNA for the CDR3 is TGTGCCAGCAGCTCGGGACTGCTGAACACTGAAGCTTTCTTT.

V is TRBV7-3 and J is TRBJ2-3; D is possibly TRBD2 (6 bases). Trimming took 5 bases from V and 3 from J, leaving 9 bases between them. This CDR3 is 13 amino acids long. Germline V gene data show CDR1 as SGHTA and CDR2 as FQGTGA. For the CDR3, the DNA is TGTGCCAGCAGCCCCGGGACTACAGATACGCAGTATTTT. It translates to CASSPGTTDTQYF.

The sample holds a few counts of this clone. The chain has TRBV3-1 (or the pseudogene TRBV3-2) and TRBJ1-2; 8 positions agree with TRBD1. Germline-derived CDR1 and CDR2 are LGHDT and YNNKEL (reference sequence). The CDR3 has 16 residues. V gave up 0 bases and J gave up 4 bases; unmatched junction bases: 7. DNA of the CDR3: TGTGCCAGCAGCCAAGAAGTACGGGGGACAGGCTATGGCTACACCTTC. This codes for CASSQEVRGTGYGYTF.

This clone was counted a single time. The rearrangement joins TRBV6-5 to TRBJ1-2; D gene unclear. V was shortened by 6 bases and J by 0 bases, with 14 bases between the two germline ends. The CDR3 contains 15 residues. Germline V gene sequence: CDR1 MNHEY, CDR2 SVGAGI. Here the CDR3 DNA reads TGTGCCAGCAGCGAGGGCAGCCTGACTAACTATGGCTACACCTTC. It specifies CASSEGSLTNYGYTF.

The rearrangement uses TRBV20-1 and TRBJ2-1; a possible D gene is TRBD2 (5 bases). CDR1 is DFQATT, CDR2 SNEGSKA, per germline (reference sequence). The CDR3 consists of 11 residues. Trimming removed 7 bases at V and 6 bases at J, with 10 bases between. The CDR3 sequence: CSVEEVNEQFF. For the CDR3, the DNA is TGCAGTGTGGAGGAGGTCAATGAGCAGTTCTTC.

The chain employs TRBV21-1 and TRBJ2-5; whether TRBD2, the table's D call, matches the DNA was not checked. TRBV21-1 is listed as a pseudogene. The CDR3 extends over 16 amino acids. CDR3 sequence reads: CASSKGLWRGRETQYF. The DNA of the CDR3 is TGTGCCAGCAGCAAAGGGTTGTGGCGGGGACGGGAGACCCAGTACTTC.

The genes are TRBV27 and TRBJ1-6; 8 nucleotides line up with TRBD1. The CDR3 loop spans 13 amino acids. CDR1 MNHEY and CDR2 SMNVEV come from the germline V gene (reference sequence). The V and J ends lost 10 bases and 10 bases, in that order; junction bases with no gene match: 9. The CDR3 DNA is TGTGCCACCCGACAGGGGCCCCGGTCACCCCTCCACTTT. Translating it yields CATRQGPRSPLHF.

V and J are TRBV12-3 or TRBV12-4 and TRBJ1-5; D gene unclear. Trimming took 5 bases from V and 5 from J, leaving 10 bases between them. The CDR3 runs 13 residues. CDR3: CASSRTEDQPQHF. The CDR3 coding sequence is TGTGCCAGCAGTCGGACGGAGGATCAGCCCCAGCATTTT.

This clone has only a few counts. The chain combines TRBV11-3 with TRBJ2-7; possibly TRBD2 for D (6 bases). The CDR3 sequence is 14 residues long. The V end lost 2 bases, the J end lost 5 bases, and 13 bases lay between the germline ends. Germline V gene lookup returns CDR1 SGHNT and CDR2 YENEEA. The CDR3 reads CASSLSTGGNEQYF. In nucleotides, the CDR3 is TGTGCCAGCAGCTTAAGCACTGGGGGGAACGAGCAGTACTTC.

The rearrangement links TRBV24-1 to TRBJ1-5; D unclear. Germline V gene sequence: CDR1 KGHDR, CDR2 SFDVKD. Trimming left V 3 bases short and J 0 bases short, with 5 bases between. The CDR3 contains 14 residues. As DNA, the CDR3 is TGTGCCACCAGTGATGTCCATAGCAATCAGCCCCAGCATTTT. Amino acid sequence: CATSDVHSNQPQHF.

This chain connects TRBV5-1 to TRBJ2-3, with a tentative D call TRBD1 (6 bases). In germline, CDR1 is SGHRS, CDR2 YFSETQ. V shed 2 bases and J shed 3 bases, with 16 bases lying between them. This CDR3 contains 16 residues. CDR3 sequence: CASSLDGTPGTDTQYF. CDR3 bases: TGCGCCAGCAGCTTAGATGGGACACCAGGGACAGATACGCAGTATTTT.

CDR3 protein: CASSRVVGDTQYF. Written as DNA, the CDR3 is TGTGCCTCCTCCAGGGTGGTAGGAGATACGCAGTATTTT. The gene calls are TRBV27 and TRBJ2-3; possible D gene TRBD1, 5 bases. Trimming stripped 11 bases from V and 5 bases from J, with 17 bases between. The CDR3 length is 13 residues. Germline V gene data show CDR1 as MNHEY and CDR2 as SMNVEV (reference sequence).

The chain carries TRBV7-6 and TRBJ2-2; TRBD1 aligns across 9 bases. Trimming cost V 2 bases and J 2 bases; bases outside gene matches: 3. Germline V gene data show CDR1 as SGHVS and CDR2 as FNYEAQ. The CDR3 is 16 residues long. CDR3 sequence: CASSLWGQGNTGELFF. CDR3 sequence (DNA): TGTGCCAGCAGCTTATGGGGACAGGGAAACACCGGGGAGCTGTTTTTT.